This T cell receptor beta chain appears in the sequencing data of a study of shared clonotypes between healthy human individuals. Study in general: A donor's plate count was three for CD4 naive and three for CD4 memory; CD8 naive had two and CD8 memory one. Study-wide results and caveats: Estimated richness was generally greater in naive than memory subsets.

A remark on this clone: Its matching antigen is unknown.

This CDR3 spans 14 amino acids. Germline assignment: CDR1 SGHRS and CDR2 YFSETQ. V lost 5 bases and J lost 1, with 12 bases in between. Every contributor of samples was a Caucasian grown-up residing in Nashville, Tennessee. Clones were sequenced by immunoSEQ multiplex PCR, and TCRdb holds only the in-frame ones, with some missing. The data hold some 1 million clones, with under 80% observed a single time. The sequenced sample consisted of memory CD4+ T cells sorted from blood. Subset denoted: CD45RA-negative fraction. The J gene is TRBJ1-1, the V gene TRBV5-1; no definite D call. The receptor was derived from a man between 18 and 29 years old in good health. Here the CDR3 reads CASRPLSANTEAFF. For the CDR3, the DNA is TGCGCCAGCAGGCCCCTTTCAGCGAACACTGAAGCTTTCTTT.